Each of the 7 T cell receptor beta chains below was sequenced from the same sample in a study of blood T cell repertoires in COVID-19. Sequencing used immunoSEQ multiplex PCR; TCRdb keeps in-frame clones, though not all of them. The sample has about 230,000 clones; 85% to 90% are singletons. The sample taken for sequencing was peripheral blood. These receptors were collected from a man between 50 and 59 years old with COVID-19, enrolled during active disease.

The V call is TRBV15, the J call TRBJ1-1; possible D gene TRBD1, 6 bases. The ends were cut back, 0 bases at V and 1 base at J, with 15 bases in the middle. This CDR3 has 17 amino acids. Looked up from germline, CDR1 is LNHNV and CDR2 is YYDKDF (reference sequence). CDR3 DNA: TGTGCCACCAGCAGAGATGAAACGGGACAACCGAACACTGAAGCTTTCTTT. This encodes CATSRDETGQPNTEAFF.

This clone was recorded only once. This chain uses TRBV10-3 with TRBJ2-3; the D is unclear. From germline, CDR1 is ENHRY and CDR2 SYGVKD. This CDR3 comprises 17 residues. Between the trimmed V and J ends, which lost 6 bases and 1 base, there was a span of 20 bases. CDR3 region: CAISPLLGEGGTDTQYF. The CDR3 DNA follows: TGTGCCATCAGCCCCCTACTGGGCGAAGGCGGCACAGATACGCAGTATTTT.

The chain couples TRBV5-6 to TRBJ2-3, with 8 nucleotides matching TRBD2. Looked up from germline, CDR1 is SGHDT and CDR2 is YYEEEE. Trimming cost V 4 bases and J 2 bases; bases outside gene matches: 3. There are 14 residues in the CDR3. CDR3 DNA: TGTGCCAGCAGCCCCGGGAGGGCCACAGATACGCAGTATTTT. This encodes CASSPGRATDTQYF.

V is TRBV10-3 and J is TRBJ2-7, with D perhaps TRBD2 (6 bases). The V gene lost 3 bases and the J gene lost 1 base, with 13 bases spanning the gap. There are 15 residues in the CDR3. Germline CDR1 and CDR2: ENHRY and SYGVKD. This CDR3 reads CAISDLNGGSYEQYF. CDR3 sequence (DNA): TGTGCCATCAGTGATTTAAATGGGGGGTCCTACGAGCAGTACTTC.

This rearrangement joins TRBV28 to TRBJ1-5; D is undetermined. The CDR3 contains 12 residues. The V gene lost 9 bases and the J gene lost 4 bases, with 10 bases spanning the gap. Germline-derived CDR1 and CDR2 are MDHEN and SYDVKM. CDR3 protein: CASLEGNQPQHF. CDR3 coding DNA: TGTGCCAGTTTAGAGGGAAATCAGCCCCAGCATTTT.

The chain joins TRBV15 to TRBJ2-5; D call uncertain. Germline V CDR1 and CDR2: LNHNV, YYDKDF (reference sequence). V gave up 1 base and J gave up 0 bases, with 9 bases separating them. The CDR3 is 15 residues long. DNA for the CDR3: TGTGCCACCAGCAGAGTTGTAACACACCAAGAGACCCAGTACTTC. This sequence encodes CATSRVVTHQETQYF.

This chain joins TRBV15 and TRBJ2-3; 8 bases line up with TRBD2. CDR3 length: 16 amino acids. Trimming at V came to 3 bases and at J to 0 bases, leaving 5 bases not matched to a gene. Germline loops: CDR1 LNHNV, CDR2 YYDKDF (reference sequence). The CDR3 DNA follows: TGTGCCACCAGCAGGCCGAGCGGGAGTAGCACAGATACGCAGTATTTT. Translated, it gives CATSRPSGSSTDTQYF.